This T cell receptor (beta chain) was profiled in a study of CD8+CD57+ T cells in acquired aplastic anemia. Template material for TCR beta VDJ and CDR3 profiling consisted of genomic DNA. TCRdb passed the reads through MiXCR, listing each CDR3 protein once. This table has 150,000 to 180,000 distinct CDR3 sequences, about 54% appearing once. This clonotype was picked up many times. Selection for sequencing was limited to patients who had shown CD8+CD57+ cell expansion by flow cytometry. This CDR3 contains 16 residues. CDR1 and CDR2 from the germline V gene are SGHVS and FNYEAQ. V dropped 2 bases and J dropped 5; count of bases not matched to a gene: 7.

V usage is TRBV7-6 and J usage is TRBJ2-3, with 10 nucleotides matching TRBD2. The sample taken for sequencing was sorted CD4+, CD8+, or CD8+CD57+ T cells (not recorded which) from PBMCs. The TCR originated in a human donor with aplastic anemia. The CDR3 DNA reads TGTGCCAGCAGCTTATTCAGCGGGGGGGCTATAGATACGCAGTATTTT. It yields the protein CASSLFSGGAIDTQYF.